What follows are 29 T cell receptor beta chains derived from one specimen sequenced in a study of cytomegalovirus exposure and HLA in healthy donors. It was with 60 Vbeta and 13 Jbeta primers that the PCR ran. The data were produced by immunoSEQ multiplex PCR, yet TCRdb's version contains in-frame clones alone and is incomplete. Of approximately 130,000 clones in the sample, roughly 70% were seen once. Sequenced: PBMCs. These receptors originate from a man aged 45-65 years in good health and CMV-seropositive.

The chain combines TRBV19 with TRBJ2-5; D is perhaps TRBD1 (6 bases). The V and J ends lost 5 bases and 8 bases respectively, with 12 bases between them. This CDR3 region has 12 residues. Germline assignment: CDR1 LNHDA and CDR2 SQIVND (reference sequence). CDR3 loop: CASSSRQATQYF. The CDR3, as DNA: TGTGCCAGTAGTTCCCGACAGGCCACCCAGTACTTC.

The rearrangement uses TRBV7-8 and TRBJ2-2; possible D gene TRBD2, 6 bases. Germline loops: CDR1 SGHVS, CDR2 FQNEAQ. V was trimmed by 5 bases and J by 2 bases, leaving 9 bases between them. This CDR3 contains 14 residues. CDR3 protein: CASSQLANTGELFF. The CDR3 DNA reads as TGTGCCAGCAGCCAACTAGCCAACACCGGGGAGCTGTTTTTT.

This clone was observed a few times. The J gene is TRBJ2-3, the V gene TRBV29-1; 9 bases match TRBD2. Per germline, CDR1 SQVTM and CDR2 ANQGSEA. The CDR3 has 16 amino acids. J gave up 2 bases and V 5 bases, and 11 bases lay outside the gene matches. The CDR3 coding sequence is TGCAGCGTTAGGGGGCTGCGCGGGGGGGTCACAGATACGCAGTATTTT. Amino acids: CSVRGLRGGVTDTQYF.

The chain recombines TRBV14 with TRBJ1-6; D not certain. Germline V gene lookup returns CDR1 SGHDN and CDR2 FVKESK. V shed 5 bases and J shed 6 bases, with 8 bases lying between them. CDR3 length: 13 residues. CDR3 region: CASSSQFNSPLHF. CDR3 DNA sequence: TGTGCCAGCAGCTCCCAATTTAATTCACCCCTCCACTTT.

This clone was observed a few times. The chain carries TRBV5-1 and TRBJ2-5; 10 bases align to TRBD1. Germline CDR1 is SGHRS and CDR2 is YFSETQ. There are 14 residues in the CDR3. V lost 4 bases, J lost 5 bases, and 5 bases stayed unmatched. CDR3 region: CASSKGQGLETQYF. As DNA, the CDR3 is TGCGCCAGCAGCAAGGGACAGGGGCTCGAGACCCAGTACTTC.

This clone was observed a single time. The V and J genes are TRBV4-1 and TRBJ2-1; tentatively, D is TRBD1 (6 bases). Germline CDR1 MGHRA, CDR2 YSYEKL. The CDR3 is 14 amino acids. The ends were cut back, 2 bases at V and 3 bases at J, with 8 bases in the middle. Here the CDR3 DNA reads TGCGCCAGCAGCCAAACGGACAGCTACAATGAGCAGTTCTTC. It encodes CASSQTDSYNEQFF.

V and J are TRBV10-3 and TRBJ1-1, with D perhaps matching TRBD1 (6 bases). This CDR3 region has 12 residues. Per the germline V gene, CDR1 is ENHRY and CDR2 is SYGVKD. With 10 bases removed from V and 0 bases from J, the gap between germline ends came to 9 bases. In DNA form, the CDR3 reads TGTGCCACACAGGGCATGAACACTGAAGCTTTCTTT. This codes for CATQGMNTEAFF.

CDR3 protein: CASSPLDRGRMRAFF. The CDR3 DNA reads as TGTGCCAGCTCACCTTTAGACAGGGGAAGGATGAGAGCTTTCTTT. The rearrangement joins TRBV18 to TRBJ1-1; 8 bases agree with TRBD1. The CDR3 spans 15 residues. The germline V gene encodes CDR1 KGHSH and CDR2 LQKENI. J gave up 10 bases and V 3 bases, and 13 bases lay outside the gene matches. The entire variable domain, with the rest obtained from reference TRBV18 and TRBJ1-1, is as follows: NAGVMQNPRHLVRRRGQEARLRCSPMKGHSHVYWYRQLPEEGLKFMVYLQKENIIDESGMPKERFSAEFPKEGPSILRIQQVVRGDSAAYFCASSPLDRGRMRAFFGQGTRLTVV.

This chain connects TRBV7-8 to TRBJ1-1; D not certain. Looked up from germline, CDR1 is SGHVS and CDR2 is FQNEAQ. Trimming stripped 5 bases from V and 0 bases from J, with 13 bases between. The CDR3 totals 15 residues. This chain's CDR3 is CASSREGAMNTEAFF. In DNA, the CDR3 is TGTGCCAGCAGCCGCGAGGGAGCCATGAACACTGAAGCTTTCTTT.

The CDR3 nucleotides read TGTGCCAGCAGTCCGAGGACAGGGACCCAAGAGACCCAGTACTTC. This gives the protein CASSPRTGTQETQYF. The chain joins TRBV25-1 to TRBJ2-5; 8 bases align to TRBD1. CDR1 MGHDK and CDR2 SYGVNS come from the germline V gene. J lost 1 base, V lost 5 bases, and 6 bases had no gene match. There are 15 residues in the CDR3.

V usage is TRBV7-6 and J usage is TRBJ2-1; weak D call: TRBD1 (6 bases). The length of the CDR3 is 15 residues. Trimming took off 1 base at V and 7 bases at J, with 14 bases between the two ends. Germline V gene lookup returns CDR1 SGHVS and CDR2 FNYEAQ. The CDR3 region is CASSLGGGPLNEQFF. The DNA for the CDR3 is TGTGCCAGCAGCTTAGGTGGGGGCCCCCTTAATGAGCAGTTCTTC.

The chain recombines TRBV25-1 with TRBJ1-4; 9 nucleotides line up with TRBD1. Trimming removed 5 bases from V and 6 bases from J; junction bases left unmatched: 10. Germline-derived CDR1 and CDR2 are MGHDK and SYGVNS. This CDR3 is 16 amino acids long. CDR3 DNA: TGTGCCAGCAGTCCCGGGACAGGGAAATGGGATGAAAAACTGTTTTTT. This sequence encodes CASSPGTGKWDEKLFF.

The rearrangement joins TRBV6-4 to TRBJ2-1; D might be TRBD2 (6 bases). The CDR3 runs to 16 residues. The V end lost 3 bases, the J end lost 7 bases, and 19 bases lay between the germline ends. Germline assignment: CDR1 MRHNA and CDR2 SNTAGT. In DNA form, the CDR3 reads TGTGCCAGCAGTGAACCTACTGGGAGGTTCGAGAATGAGCAGTTCTTC. Its protein is CASSEPTGRFENEQFF.

This chain connects TRBV6-5 to TRBJ1-2, with TRBD1 matching over 8 bases. The V gene's germline CDR1 is MNHEY and CDR2 SVGAGI. Losses at the gene ends were 7 bases for V and 4 bases for J; bases not matched to a gene: 2. The CDR3 has 12 amino acids. This CDR3 reads CASTTGGYGYTF. CDR3 sequence (DNA): TGTGCCAGCACAACAGGGGGCTATGGCTACACCTTC.

The chain uses TRBV14 and TRBJ2-4; D gene ambiguous. The CDR3 covers 14 residues. Germline CDR1 SGHDN, CDR2 FVKESK. Trimming cost V 4 bases and J 2 bases, with 9 bases left between them. CDR3 amino acids: CASSPYPSKNIQYF. CDR3 DNA sequence: TGTGCCAGCAGCCCCTACCCCTCCAAAAACATTCAGTACTTC.

V usage is TRBV2 and J usage is TRBJ2-1; weak D call: TRBD1 (5 bases). Between the trimmed V and J ends, which lost 6 bases and 4 bases, there was a span of 13 bases. This CDR3 is 14 amino acids long. Looked up from germline, CDR1 is SNHLY and CDR2 is FYNNEI. CDR3 DNA: TGTGCCAGCAGCGGAGACAGTAGTTACAATGAGCAGTTCTTC. Translating gives CASSGDSSYNEQFF.

There are a few counts of this clone. V and J are TRBV15 and TRBJ2-3; the D gene is possibly TRBD1 (6 bases). From germline, CDR1 is LNHNV and CDR2 YYDKDF (reference sequence). Trimming took off 8 bases at V and 1 base at J, with 13 bases between the two ends. There are 14 residues in the CDR3. This CDR3 reads CATALNRGTDTQYF. CDR3 DNA sequence: TGTGCCACCGCATTAAACAGGGGCACAGATACGCAGTATTTT.

The chain employs TRBV5-4 and TRBJ2-5; 7 bases agree with TRBD2. The CDR3 length is 14 residues. V was pared by 0 bases and J by 12 bases, with 11 bases of the junction left unmatched. Germline V gene sequence: CDR1 SGHNT, CDR2 YYREEE (reference sequence). CDR3 protein: CASSLGGIEGREYF. In nucleotides, the CDR3 is TGTGCCAGCAGCTTGGGGGGTATTGAGGGGAGGGAGTACTTC.

The chain uses TRBV29-1 and TRBJ2-2, with D hard to call. Germline lookup yields CDR1 SQVTM and CDR2 ANQGSEA. The V gene lost 2 bases and the J gene lost 6 bases, with 10 bases spanning the gap. The CDR3 consists of 13 residues. CDR3 sequence reads: CSVETGSAGELFF. CDR3 nucleotide sequence: TGCAGCGTTGAAACCGGCAGCGCCGGGGAGCTGTTTTTT.

The chain combines TRBV12-5 with TRBJ1-1; D not certain. Germline values: CDR1 LGHNT, CDR2 FRNRAP. The ends were cut back, 3 bases at V and 4 bases at J, with 12 bases in the middle. This CDR3 comprises 14 residues. CDR3 DNA: TGTGCTAGTGGTTTAGAACTACCGGGCACTGAAGCTTTCTTT. It is translated as CASGLELPGTEAFF.

This chain links TRBV28 with TRBJ1-3, with 7 positions matching TRBD1. Germline values: CDR1 MDHEN, CDR2 SYDVKM. J gave up 1 base and V 1 base, and 10 bases lay outside the gene matches. The CDR3 is 18 amino acids. The CDR3 protein is CASSLSTGPYGSGNTIYF. The CDR3 DNA follows: TGTGCCAGCAGTTTATCGACAGGGCCATACGGGTCTGGAAACACCATATATTTT.

Details on this clone: The same CDR3 also results from other DNA sequences found in this sample. The rearrangement links TRBV5-1 to TRBJ2-5; TRBD1 aligns across 10 bases. CDR3 length: 14 amino acids. J lost 5 bases, V lost 3 bases, and 4 bases had no gene match. Germline values: CDR1 SGHRS, CDR2 YFSETQ. The CDR3 is CASSSGQGDETQYF. In nucleotides, the CDR3 is TGCGCCAGCAGCTCAGGACAGGGGGATGAGACCCAGTACTTC.

This chain connects TRBV19 to TRBJ1-2, with a possible D match to TRBD1 (6 bases). The CDR3 consists of 14 residues. The V end was cut by 3 bases, the J end by 2 bases, with 10 bases between. Germline assignment: CDR1 LNHDA and CDR2 SQIVND (reference sequence). CDR3 in DNA: TGTGCCAGTAGTATGGGGACACCCAACTATGGCTACACCTTC. It codes for CASSMGTPNYGYTF. The full variable domain, with the rest looked up from reference TRBV19 and TRBJ1-2, is DGGITQSPKYLFRKEGQNVTLSCEQNLNHDAMYWYRQDPGQGLRLIYYSQIVNDFQKGDIAEGYSVSREKKESFPLTVTSAQKNPTAFYLCASSMGTPNYGYTFGSGTRLTVV.

The rearrangement joins TRBV5-1 to TRBJ2-5; 11 bases are a match to TRBD1. V shed 4 bases and J 2 bases; nucleotides not matched to a gene: 10. CDR3 length: 17 residues. The germline V gene encodes CDR1 SGHRS and CDR2 YFSETQ. The CDR3 coding sequence is TGCGCCAGCAGCCCGGACAGGGGGCGCGTGTGGCAAGAGACCCAGTACTTC. This encodes CASSPDRGRVWQETQYF.

V and J are TRBV28 and TRBJ2-2; tentatively, D is TRBD2 (5 bases). Germline CDR1 is MDHEN and CDR2 is SYDVKM. This CDR3 has 14 amino acids. V was clipped by 1 base and J by 3 bases, with 6 bases between them. In nucleotides, the CDR3 is TGTGCCAGCAGTTTATCGCGGGACACCGGGGAGCTGTTTTTT. This encodes CASSLSRDTGELFF.

This clone was seen a few times. The V gene is TRBV6-5, the J gene TRBJ2-5; 9 bases map to TRBD1. The J segment lost 1 base and the V segment lost 8 bases, leaving 8 bases of the junction unmatched. The germline V gene encodes CDR1 MNHEY and CDR2 SVGAGI. CDR3 length: 15 amino acids. DNA for the CDR3: TGTGCCAGCCTTCCGGACAGGGGCTCCCAAGAGACCCAGTACTTC. Amino acid sequence: CASLPDRGSQETQYF.

For this clone: Germline is not matched at one junction end, which may reflect a read error. The chain is built from TRBV7-7 and TRBJ2-5; D remains unclear. CDR3 length equals 16 residues. Germline loops: CDR1 SSHAT, CDR2 FNYEAQ (reference sequence). Here the CDR3 DNA reads TGTGCTAGCAGCTTAGGCGGTGGTAATCCAAGGGAGACCCAGTACTTC. Translating gives CASSLGGGNPRETQYF. Full variable domain (missing parts from reference TRBV7-7 and TRBJ2-5): GAGVSQSPRYKVTKRGQDVTLRCDPISSHATLYWYQQALGQGPEFLTYFNYEAQPDKSGLPSDRFSAERPEGSISTLTIQRTEQRDSAMYRCASSLGGGNPRETQYFGPGTRLLVL.

This clone appeared once. The V call is TRBV5-5, the J call TRBJ2-5; 8 bases align to TRBD1. J gave up 5 bases and V 3 bases, and 12 bases lay outside the gene matches. The CDR3 contains 16 residues. Germline V lookup: CDR1 SGHKS, CDR2 YYEKEE (reference sequence). The CDR3 DNA follows: TGTGCCAGCAGCTCGCGTGGACAGGGACGGGTGGAGACCCAGTACTTC. Encoded protein: CASSSRGQGRVETQYF.

This sequence joins TRBV14 and TRBJ2-6, with 8 positions matching TRBD1. The V gene's germline CDR1 is SGHDN and CDR2 FVKESK. The trim removed 1 base at V and 1 base at J, leaving 9 bases unmatched. The CDR3 spans 19 residues. The CDR3 DNA follows: TGTGCCAGCAGCCAAGGAGGTACAGGGGGAGCGTCTGGGGCCAACGTCCTGACTTTC. It codes for CASSQGGTGGASGANVLTF.